Here is one T cell receptor (beta chain) with its context. Its antigen is not known. No cell sorting was done before RNA was extracted from the tissue. The data were taken from a study of tumor and adjacent non-tumor tissue in lung cancer. Study background: The cohort had roughly 11 adenocarcinoma, a couple of squamous cell and 1 small cell patients. Stage I to III disease affected approximately 11 men and 5 women aged about 31 to 80. Findings and caveats of the study: In normal lung, the top 100 clones were significantly more dominant than in tumor. Tumor tissue had significantly higher TCR diversity than normal lung.

In germline, CDR1 is SQVTM, CDR2 ANQGSEA. The CDR3 loop spans 15 amino acids. Trimming cost V 4 bases and J 6 bases; bases outside gene matches: 8. Three rounds of nested PCR, following a modified ARM-PCR protocol, produced the TCRbeta library. TCRdb used MiXCR to reprocess the multiplex PCR reads, holding one entry per CDR3 protein. Altogether approximately 120,000 distinct CDR3 sequences are present, roughly 73% being singletons, with the ten largest covering about 40%. Sequencing was done on a sample of lung tumor tissue. V and J are TRBV29-1 and TRBJ2-1, with 11 bases fitting TRBD2. This sequence was found in a woman in her sixties or seventies with non-small cell lung cancer. The CDR3 is CSVATSGSFGNEQFF. The CDR3, as DNA: TGCAGCGTTGCCACTAGCGGGAGTTTTGGCAATGAGCAGTTCTTC.